This record looks at one T cell receptor (beta chain) sequence and its context. This clonotype was seen ten or more times. There is no known antigen for this receptor. The sample holds no much larger clone one base away, and base qualities are not on file. cDNA was synthesized by template-switch 5'RACE using a primer with a 10-nucleotide random unique molecular identifier that tagged each TCR transcript. Every sequencing run covered 15-18 subjects and yielded more than 170 million TCR-beta sequences. Total RNA was extracted with the RNeasy kit. The KAPA Real-time Library Amplification kit was used to amplify TCR-beta VDJ regions with primers for the TCR constant region and the 5'RACE anchor. Sample indexes and Illumina adaptors were added in a first PCR, after which library yield was increased in a second PCR. After Ampure bead purification, the roughly 650 bp TCR product was size-selected on a 2% E-gel SizeSelection system. Library quality was checked on a Bioanalyzer, concentration was measured with Qubit, and libraries were quantified with the Kapa Library Quantification kit before pooling. Libraries were sequenced paired-end 2 x 150 bp on an Illumina HiSeq 2500. To increase sequence diversity, roughly 24-30% phiX was spiked into each library pool. The authors processed their data as follows. The UMI-based MiGEC pipeline processed quality-filtered reads and removed over 80% of raw TCR sequences during error correction. IMGT germline references were used for aligning VDJ genes, and each clonotype was defined as a unique CDR3 amino acid sequence together with its V-J genes. Clonal expansion, Shannon diversity and CDR3 relatedness were evaluated with VDJtools (CalcPairwiseDistances, ClusterSamples), while phylogenetic trees were built in CLCbio workbench. A clone was classed as expanded if it had 8 or more unique UMIs, a cutoff based on coefficient-of-variation modelling across technical triplicates. In TCRdb, the public reads were trimmed at Q25 with fastp and aligned with MiXCR, with productive beta chains retained. Identical CDR3 protein sequences are pooled into one entry, listed with their most common genes and DNA. TCRdb, rather than the study authors, made the V and J calls. The sample table holds roughly 100,000 distinct CDR3 sequences, of which 10% to 13% were seen once. 3.1% of the sample comes from the top ten.

The data belong to a study of neurological immune-mediated disorders (dated by TCRdb to between 2017 and 2020). Some background on the complete study: The study compared peripheral blood TCR-beta repertoires of HTLV-I-associated myelopathy (HAM/TSP) patients, multiple sclerosis patients and healthy controls using UMI-based sequencing. Longitudinal HAM/TSP and healthy donors were sampled at 3 time-points each (about 3-45 month intervals). Alongside PBMC samples, the set of some 98 TCR-beta libraries contained longitudinal samples, technical triplicates, and paired CD4+ and CD8+ T-cell subsets that had been sorted. The cohort comprised 68 subjects: approximately 15 HAM/TSP patients, 34 multiple sclerosis patients and around 20 healthy controls. General study outcomes and caveats: TCR clonal expansion was greatest in HAM/TSP patients and smallest in MS patients, who ranked below even healthy controls. Across subjects, expanded clones never shared an identical CDR3 amino acid sequence, which suggests that the TCR-beta repertoires in every group were private.

This sample's time point label indicates: longitudinal time-point 3. Libraries from unsorted PBMCs were made from 2 million PBMCs kept in RNAlater at -80 degrees C until RNA extraction. Peripheral blood underwent Ficoll-Hypaque density gradient centrifugation to isolate PBMCs, which were then cryopreserved in liquid nitrogen. From a lookup of the germline V gene (reference sequence), CDR1 and CDR2 are DFQATT and SNEGSKA. V drops 0 bases and J drops 7 bases, leaving 9 bases in between. The CDR3 numbers 13 residues from cysteine through phenylalanine. Left in the record is the CDR3 DNA by itself, 39 bases read in frame from the first base.

The V and J genes are TRBV20-1 and TRBJ2-2, with the D gene uncertain. This TCR came from a female donor with HTLV-1-associated myelopathy (HAM/TSP). Sequencing was performed on PBMCs. The DNA reads TGCAGTGCTAGAGACCGACCCATCGGGGAGCTGTTTTTT. This is translated as CSARDRPIGELFF.